A selection of T cell receptor beta chains follows, all from one sample in a study of CD8 T cells in Susac syndrome. TCRdb re-derived calls from the immunoSEQ multiplex PCR reads in MiXCR, one entry per CDR3 protein. The table has approximately 110,000 distinct CDR3 sequences, about 92% seen once. The sequenced sample was CD8+ T cells from PBMCs. The receptors come from a human donor with multiple sclerosis. CDR3s include the opening cysteine and the closing phenylalanine or tryptophan. A D gene is named only where the DNA matches it firmly. The size of a clone is reported for some rows only, either as once, few or many, or as a class for expanded clones.

J: TRBJ2-5
size: -
D: -
V: TRBV5-1
DNA: TGCGCCAGCACCGATAACGTGAGGGAGACCCAGTACTTC
CDR3: CASTDNVRETQYF

J: TRBJ2-1
size: -
D: -
V: TRBV20-1
DNA: TGCAGTGCTGGGACGCTGAATGAGCAGTTCTTC
CDR3: CSAGTLNEQFF

J: TRBJ2-2
size: -
D: -
V: TRBV9
DNA: TGTGCCAGCAGCGTGGGTAAGAACACCGGGGAGCTGTTTTTT
CDR3: CASSVGKNTGELFF

J: TRBJ2-2
size: -
D: TRBD1
V: TRBV7-9
DNA: TGTGCCAGCACCGGACAGGGGGCTAGCACCGGGGAGCTGTTTTTT
CDR3: CASTGQGASTGELFF

J: TRBJ1-2
size: -
D: -
V: TRBV12-3/TRBV12-4
DNA: TGTGCCAGCAGTTTCTCCCAGGGCCACTATGGCTACACCTTC
CDR3: CASSFSQGHYGYTF

J: TRBJ2-5
size: once
D: -
V: TRBV3-1
DNA: TGTGCCAGCAGCCCCATTCGGGTGGAGACCCAGTACTTC
CDR3: CASSPIRVETQYF

J: TRBJ1-2
size: -
D: -
V: TRBV4-1
DNA: TGCGCCAGCAGCCAAGAATACTGGACTAACTATGGCTACACCTTC
CDR3: CASSQEYWTNYGYTF

J: TRBJ2-2
size: -
D: -
V: TRBV13
DNA: TGTGCCAGCAGCCCCGGGACAAAGGTCACCGGGGAGCTGTTTTTT
CDR3: CASSPGTKVTGELFF

J: TRBJ2-1
size: -
D: -
V: TRBV6-4
DNA: TGTGCCAGCAGTGACCGGGACAACAATGAGCAGTTCTTC
CDR3: CASSDRDNNEQFF

J: TRBJ1-4
size: -
D: -
V: TRBV19
DNA: TGTGCCAGTAGTATAAAAACCTTCGACAGGCGCCCAACTAATGAAAAACTGTTTTTT
CDR3: CASSIKTFDRRPTNEKLFF

J: TRBJ2-1
size: -
D: -
V: TRBV5-8
DNA: TGTGCCAGCAGCTACTCGGGGGCCTACAATGAGCAGTTCTTC
CDR3: CASSYSGAYNEQFF

J: TRBJ2-2
size: once
D: -
V: TRBV15
DNA: TGTGCCACCAGCAGAGATACAAACACTCTTAACCCGGAGCTGTTTTTT
CDR3: CATSRDTNTLNPELFF

J: TRBJ2-1
size: -
D: -
V: TRBV29-1
DNA: TGCAGCGTTCTGAGAGGCTGGTCCAGCTCCTACAATGAGCAGTTCTTC
CDR3: CSVLRGWSSSYNEQFF

J: TRBJ1-1
size: -
D: -
V: TRBV7-3
DNA: TGTGCCAGCTCTCAGGAAGTGGGGGCCGCTGAAGCTTTCTTT
CDR3: CASSQEVGAAEAFF

J: TRBJ2-2
size: -
D: TRBD2
V: TRBV2
DNA: TGTGCCAGCAGAGGACTAGCGGGAGAGGGGGCCGGGGAGCTGTTTTTT
CDR3: CASRGLAGEGAGELFF

J: TRBJ1-2
size: -
D: -
V: TRBV5-6
DNA: TGTGCCAGCAGCTTCGGGACGGATAACTATGGCTACACCTTC
CDR3: CASSFGTDNYGYTF

J: TRBJ2-3
size: -
D: -
V: TRBV11-1
DNA: TGTGCCAGCAGCTTAGGACGGCGTCTGGGGCAGACAGAAATTGCTAGCACAGATACGCAGTATTTT
CDR3: CASSLGRRLGQTEIASTDTQYF

J: TRBJ1-2
size: -
D: -
V: TRBV2
DNA: TGTGCCAGCATCACGGGGCTAGATGGCTACACCTTC
CDR3: CASITGLDGYTF

J: TRBJ2-5
size: -
D: -
V: TRBV7-8
DNA: TGTGCCAGCAGCCAATGGGGGGCGGAAGAGACCCAGTACTTC
CDR3: CASSQWGAEETQYF

J: TRBJ1-5
size: -
D: TRBD1
V: TRBV11-2
DNA: TGTGCCAGCAGTCGACAGGGACCAAATCAGCCCCAGCATTTT
CDR3: CASSRQGPNQPQHF

J: TRBJ1-5
size: -
D: TRBD1
V: TRBV4-1
DNA: TGCGCCAGCAGCCAAGAGAGACAGGGAGGGCAGCCCCAGCATTTT
CDR3: CASSQERQGGQPQHF

J: TRBJ2-1
size: few
D: -
V: TRBV12-3/TRBV12-4
DNA: TGTGCCAACTCCAGAGCGTGGTCAAGTGAGCAGTTCTTC
CDR3: CANSRAWSSEQFF

J: TRBJ1-1
size: -
D: -
V: TRBV28
DNA: TGTGCCAGCAGTGCGATCGGGGGCCTAGGGAACACTGAAGCTTTCTTT
CDR3: CASSAIGGLGNTEAFF

J: TRBJ2-7
size: -
D: TRBD1
V: TRBV7-6
DNA: TGTGCCAGCAGCCCGGCCCGGGACAGGGGGTACGAGCAGTACTTC
CDR3: CASSPARDRGYEQYF

J: TRBJ1-1
size: -
D: -
V: TRBV10-3
DNA: TGTGCCATCCGTCCAGGGGCCCTGAACACTGAAGCTTTCTTT
CDR3: CAIRPGALNTEAFF

J: TRBJ1-2
size: once
D: -
V: TRBV28
DNA: TGTGCCAGCAGTTTACGCCAGGCAGGCTTCCCACATGGCTACACCTTC
CDR3: CASSLRQAGFPHGYTF

J: TRBJ2-5
size: -
D: -
V: TRBV6-5
DNA: TGTGCCAGCGTTAATACACGTAGTGACCCTAAAAGAGAGACCCAGTACTTC
CDR3: CASVNTRSDPKRETQYF

J: TRBJ2-1
size: once
D: -
V: TRBV4-1
DNA: TGCGCCAGCAGCCTCCGGGACAGGGGCAGCGGGAGGGCTGATGAGCAGTTCTTC
CDR3: CASSLRDRGSGRADEQFF

J: TRBJ2-7
size: -
D: TRBD2
V: TRBV5-1
DNA: TGCGCCAGCAGCTTGGAAATGGGACTAACTTACTACGAGCAGTACTTC
CDR3: CASSLEMGLTYYEQYF

J: TRBJ2-5
size: -
D: TRBD2
V: TRBV10-3
DNA: TGTGCCACGAGACGGGGAGCGGGGGACTCGGAGACCCAGTACTTC
CDR3: CATRRGAGDSETQYF

J: TRBJ1-2
size: -
D: -
V: TRBV9
DNA: TGTGCCAGCATGGGAGTTGGCTACACCTTC
CDR3: CASMGVGYTF

J: TRBJ1-6
size: -
D: -
V: TRBV12-3/TRBV12-4
DNA: TGTGCCAGCAGTTTGTCCTATAATTCACCCCTCCACTTT
CDR3: CASSLSYNSPLHF

J: TRBJ1-4
size: -
D: -
V: TRBV4-1
DNA: TGCGCCAGCAGCCTGTATGCAGGGGCAACTAATGAAAAACTGTTTTTT
CDR3: CASSLYAGATNEKLFF

J: TRBJ2-5
size: -
D: -
V: TRBV4-2
DNA: TGTGCCAGCAGCCAAGATCTCAGCGAGGAGACCCAGTACTTC
CDR3: CASSQDLSEETQYF

J: TRBJ2-2
size: -
D: -
V: TRBV12-3/TRBV12-4
DNA: TGTGCCAGCAGTTTCAAGAAGACCTACACCGGGGAGCTGTTTTTT
CDR3: CASSFKKTYTGELFF

J: TRBJ1-6
size: -
D: TRBD1
V: TRBV5-6
DNA: TGTGCCAGCAGCTTCCGACAGGGAGGCAATTCACCCCTCCACTTT
CDR3: CASSFRQGGNSPLHF

J: TRBJ1-4
size: -
D: TRBD1
V: TRBV7-9
DNA: TGTGCCAGCAGCGTGGGACAGCGCCATGAAAAACTGTTTTTT
CDR3: CASSVGQRHEKLFF

J: TRBJ1-3
size: -
D: -
V: TRBV7-9
DNA: TGTGCCAGCAGCTCCGCATCCCCCGGGACGGCTGGCGGGGGCACCATATATTTT
CDR3: CASSSASPGTAGGGTIYF

J: TRBJ2-3
size: -
D: TRBD1
V: TRBV5-6
DNA: TGTGCCAGCAGCTTGGCGACAGGGGGGAGCACAGATACGCAGTATTTT
CDR3: CASSLATGGSTDTQYF

J: TRBJ2-4
size: -
D: TRBD1
V: TRBV27
DNA: TGTGCCAGCAGTGGACAGGTCCTTGGGGTAAACATTCAGTACTTC
CDR3: CASSGQVLGVNIQYF

J: TRBJ2-6
size: -
D: -
V: TRBV19
DNA: TGTGCCAGTAGTCGTAGCTCTGGGGCCAACGTCCTGACTTTC
CDR3: CASSRSSGANVLTF

J: TRBJ2-1
size: -
D: TRBD2
V: TRBV7-9
DNA: TGTGCCAGCAGCCCAATAAGCGGGAGCGCCTACAATGAGCAGTTCTTC
CDR3: CASSPISGSAYNEQFF

J: TRBJ2-1
size: -
D: -
V: TRBV2
DNA: TGTGCCAGCAGCCCCTCCCCGGCCTACAATGAGCAGTTCTTC
CDR3: CASSPSPAYNEQFF

J: TRBJ2-2
size: -
D: TRBD2
V: TRBV7-9
DNA: TGTGCCAGCAGCCAGGGACTAGCGCGCACCGGGGAGCTGTTTTTT
CDR3: CASSQGLARTGELFF

J: TRBJ2-1
size: -
D: -
V: TRBV5-6
DNA: TGTGCCAGCAGCTACTTAAGGGAGCAGTTCTTC
CDR3: CASSYLREQFF

J: TRBJ2-1
size: -
D: -
V: TRBV30
DNA: TGTGCCTGGAGTCGGACGGAGGAGCAGTTCTTC
CDR3: CAWSRTEEQFF

J: TRBJ2-5
size: once
D: TRBD2
V: TRBV20-1
DNA: TGCAGTGCTAGAGAGCGGGGGATCGGAGAGACCCAGTACTTC
CDR3: CSARERGIGETQYF

J: TRBJ1-1
size: -
D: -
V: TRBV2
DNA: TGTGCCAGCAGTGAATATGGACACAACGAAGCTTTCTTT
CDR3: CASSEYGHNEAFF

J: TRBJ2-1
size: -
D: TRBD1
V: TRBV20-1
DNA: TGCAGTGCTAGAGAACAGGGGGCGGTCAATGAGCAGTTCTTC
CDR3: CSAREQGAVNEQFF

J: TRBJ2-5
size: -
D: -
V: TRBV29-1
DNA: TGCAGCGTTGAAGGAAGACAAGAGACCCAGTACTTC
CDR3: CSVEGRQETQYF